This passage covers 5 T cell receptor beta chains from one sample sequenced in a study of CD4+ T cells in melanoma. The repertoire was sequenced with immunoSEQ multiplex PCR; TCRdb's copy has only in-frame clones and lacks some. Of around 15,000 clones detected, about 64% appear once; the ten largest clones hold roughly 13%. What was sequenced was cells from a culture (not recorded whether cultured in vitro). The receptors shown here come from a human donor with melanoma.

This clone has only one observation. The chain carries TRBV7-9 and TRBJ2-1; D not resolved. This CDR3 is 14 amino acids long. The germline V gene has CDR1 SEHNR and CDR2 FQNEAQ (reference sequence). The V and J ends lost 6 bases and 10 bases respectively, with 19 bases between them. CDR3 residues: CASSLALFASEQFF. DNA of the CDR3: TGTGCCAGCAGTTTGGCCCTGTTCGCATCGGAGCAGTTCTTC. The entire variable domain, with the rest obtained from reference TRBV7-9 and TRBJ2-1, is as follows: DTGVSQNPRHKITKRGQNVTFRCDPISEHNRLYWYRQTLGQGPEFLTYFQNEAQLEKSRLLSDRFSAERPKGSFSTLEIQRTEQGDSAMYLCASSLALFASEQFFGPGTRLTVL.

As regards this clone: Lacking the conserved final phenylalanine or tryptophan, this CDR3 likely reflects a read error. The DNA is omitted, as the CDR3 cannot be located on it reliably, and the CDR3 follows TCRdb's listing. The chain employs TRBV21-1 and TRBJ1-1. TRBV21-1 is tagged as a pseudogene. Including both end residues, the CDR3 is 14 amino acids long. This CDR3 is CASSKYCRRILTYV.

This chain links TRBV7-8 with TRBJ2-7, with D possibly matching TRBD1 (5 bases). CDR1 is SGHVS and CDR2 is FQNEAQ in the germline V gene. The CDR3 consists of 15 residues. Trimming pared 8 bases from V and 0 bases from J, leaving 17 bases between. The CDR3 reads CASSSLRQGSYEQYF. The DNA for the CDR3 is TGTGCCAGCTCCTCCTTGCGGCAGGGCTCCTACGAGCAGTACTTC.

The chain recombines TRBV6-5 with TRBJ2-5; no clear D. The germline CDR1 and CDR2 sequences are MNHEY and SVGAGI. With 6 bases removed from V and 1 base from J, the gap between germline ends came to 12 bases. This CDR3 has 14 residues. CDR3 region: CASRASFSQETQYF. The CDR3, as DNA: TGTGCCAGCAGGGCGAGCTTTAGCCAAGAGACCCAGTACTTC.

The chain joins TRBV4-1 to TRBJ1-2; a weak D match, TRBD1 (5 bases). The ends were cut back, 4 bases at V and 1 base at J, with 16 bases in the middle. Germline V gives CDR1 MGHRA, CDR2 YSYEKL. The CDR3 is 16 amino acids. CDR3 residues: CASSRRTRDGNYGYTF. The DNA of the CDR3 is TGCGCCAGCAGCCGAAGAACCCGGGACGGTAACTATGGCTACACCTTC.